This T cell receptor (beta chain) was sequenced during a study of tissue T cells after allogeneic stem cell transplantation. Notes on the study in general: Within patients, tissue anatomy strongly shaped TCR repertoire composition.

Trimming removed 5 bases at V and 4 bases at J, with 21 bases between. The germline gives CDR1 LGHDT, CDR2 YNNKEL (reference sequence). This CDR3 has 17 amino acids. Concerning this clone itself: Its specificity is unknown.

TCRdb's copy holds only in-frame clones and misses some; the assay was immunoSEQ multiplex PCR. The sample includes around 1,400 clones, around 80% of them seen just once. The starting material was stomach tissue, obtained at autopsy. This chain connects TRBV3-1 (or the pseudogene TRBV3-2) to TRBJ2-4; D may be TRBD1 (5 bases). The TCR comes from a male patient aged 40 to 70 with steroid-refractory graft-versus-host disease after an allogeneic stem cell transplant. Some T cells could come from the graft donor. CDR3 nucleotides: TGTGCCAGCAGCGGGGCATGTCCTTTGCAAAGAAAAAACATTCAGTACTTC. It specifies CASSGACPLQRKNIQYF.